This T cell receptor beta chain emerged from a study of shared clonotypes between healthy human individuals. For sorted subsets, about 0.2 ug DNA per replicate equaled tens of thousands of T cell genomes. The method was immunoSEQ multiplex PCR; TCRdb's version includes in-frame clones alone and lacks a portion of them. The sample includes 2 million to 2.5 million clones, 85% to 95% seen only once; the top ten take roughly 0.13%. CDR3 length: 14 amino acids. Trimming cost V 0 bases and J 10 bases, with 11 bases left between them. Germline V CDR1 and CDR2: SGHRS, YFSETQ. The split of CD4+ cells yielded CD45RA+ naive and CD45RA-negative memory subsets.

The sequence was obtained from a man between 18 and 35 years old in good health. Specimen: naive CD4+ T cells sorted from blood. As for subset: CD45RA+ positively selected. V usage is TRBV5-1 and J usage is TRBJ1-6; D is perhaps TRBD1 (5 bases). This CDR3 is CASSLGAGGSPLHF. The CDR3 DNA sequence: TGCGCCAGCAGCTTGGGCGCCGGGGGGTCACCCCTCCACTTT.